This T cell receptor (beta chain) was profiled in a study of T cells in Graves' hyperthyroidism and ophthalmopathy. Comments on this clonotype: Its antigen is not known. A read error may produce the germline difference seen at one junction end.

The study, taken as a whole, reports: A model using 13 V-J features told ophthalmopathy apart from stable hyperthyroidism. Most thyroid-expanded clonotypes above 0.001 were also found in blood. Onset of ophthalmopathy came a median around 6.5 months after the model predicted it.

Patients were excluded because of uncontrolled infection, other autoimmune disease, pregnancy or lactation. The investigators amplified TCR beta CDR3 regions from RNA transcripts. The HTBI set primed first-round TCR CDR3 RT-PCR. TCRdb re-derived calls from the multiplex PCR reads in MiXCR, one entry per CDR3 protein. The sample records 540,000 or so distinct CDR3 sequences, about half being singletons. Material: peripheral blood or thyroid tissue (not recorded which). This sequence originates from an adult woman with Graves' disease, either hyperthyroidism or ophthalmopathy (not recorded which).

CDR3 sequence (DNA): TGTGCCAGCAGTCGGGCCGGGGAGCTGTACTTC. This codes for CASSRAGELYF. The J gene is TRBJ2-7, the V gene TRBV2, with D tentatively TRBD2 (5 bases). In germline, CDR1 is SNHLY, CDR2 FYNNEI. This CDR3 has 11 amino acids. The full variable domain, with the rest looked up from reference TRBV2 and TRBJ2-7, is EPEVTQTPSHQVTQMGQEVILRCVPISNHLYFYWYRQILGQKVEFLVSFYNNEISEKSEIFDDQFSVERPDGSNFTLKIRSTKLEDSAMYFCASSRAGELYFGPGTRLTVT.